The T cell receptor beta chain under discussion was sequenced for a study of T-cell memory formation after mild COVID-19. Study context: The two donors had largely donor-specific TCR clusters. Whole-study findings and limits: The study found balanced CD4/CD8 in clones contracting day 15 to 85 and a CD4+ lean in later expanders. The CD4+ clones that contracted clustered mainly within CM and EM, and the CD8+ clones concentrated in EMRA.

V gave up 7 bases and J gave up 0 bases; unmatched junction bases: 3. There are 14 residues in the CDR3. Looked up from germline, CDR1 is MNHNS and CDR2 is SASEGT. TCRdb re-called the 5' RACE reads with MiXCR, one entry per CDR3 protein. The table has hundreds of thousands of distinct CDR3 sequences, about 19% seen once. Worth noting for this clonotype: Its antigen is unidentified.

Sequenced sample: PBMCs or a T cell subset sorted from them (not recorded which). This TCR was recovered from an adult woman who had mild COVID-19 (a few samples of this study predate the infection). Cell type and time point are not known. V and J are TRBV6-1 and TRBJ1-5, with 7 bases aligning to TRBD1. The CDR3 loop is CASIRGYSNQPQHF. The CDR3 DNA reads TGTGCCAGCATCAGGGGGTATAGCAATCAGCCCCAGCATTTT.